The clone carrying this T cell receptor beta chain showed up just a few times. The antigen is not known. The data were obtained in a study of regulatory T cells in long-lasting Graves disease. The overall study: Over-5-year antithyroid drug use with positive TSH receptor antibodies defined persistent Graves' disease in the study.

Library construction for TCR beta used iRepertoire HTBI primers and Arm-PCR of CDR3 regions. MiXCR, applied by TCRdb to the multiplex PCR reads, yields one record per CDR3 protein. This table holds roughly 450,000 distinct CDR3 sequences, about 20% found once. Study-wide results and caveats: Persistent Graves' patients showed less TCR diversity than newly diagnosed ones. Whereas 966 public clonotypes were shared by new patients, persistent patients shared more, at 2,500 to 3,500. There were preferences for TRBV28, TRBJ1-2 and TRBJ2-5 in persistent disease.

Time point meaning: persistent/refractory GD, antithyroid drugs over 5 years with positive TRAb. Generation of the TCR library employed RNA extracted from PBMCs. CDR3 length equals 11 residues. Germline CDR1 reads LNHDA; CDR2 reads SQIVND (reference sequence). V lost 8 bases and J 7 bases, leaving 11 bases between the germline ends. The chain combines TRBV19 with TRBJ1-1, with no clear D. This sequence originates from a female donor with Graves disease. The sample here was peripheral blood mononuclear cells (PBMCs), taken when the disease was refractory, from a patient treated with antithyroid drugs. CDR3: CASSRTGEAFF. The CDR3 DNA sequence: TGTGCCAGTTCAAGGACGGGTGAAGCTTTCTTT.